These T cell receptor beta chains were read from a single sample in a study of CD8+ T cells in alopecia areata. Generated by immunoSEQ multiplex PCR, the TCRdb table keeps only in-frame clones and is missing some. The sample lists about 150,000 clones; 50% to 65% were seen once. This material consisted of CD8+ T cells sorted from blood, taken at week 0. All receptors come from a human donor with alopecia areata. The CDR3 runs from the conserved cysteine through the conserved F or W. D genes are given only for firm matches. Size is stated for part of the rows, as once, few or many counts, or as a class when the clone is expanded.

abundance: .; v_gene: TRBV4-3; d_gene: .; j_gene: TRBJ2-7; CDR3nt: TGCGCCAGCAGCCCCACAGAAGCTCGCTCCTACGAGCAGTACTTC; CDR3aa: CASSPTEARSYEQYF
abundance: .; v_gene: TRBV7-9; d_gene: .; j_gene: TRBJ2-1; CDR3nt: TGTGCCAGCAGCTGGCCAAATACACCCCAGCGCCATGAGCAGTTCTTC; CDR3aa: CASSWPNTPQRHEQFF
abundance: many; v_gene: TRBV27; d_gene: .; j_gene: TRBJ2-7; CDR3nt: TGTGCCAGCAGCGGGGGACGGGTCACCTACGAGCAGTACTTC; CDR3aa: CASSGGRVTYEQYF
abundance: .; v_gene: TRBV7-9; d_gene: .; j_gene: TRBJ2-2; CDR3nt: TGCGCCAGCAGCCAAGATCGGCAAAACACCGGGGAGCTGTTTTTT; CDR3aa: CASSQDRQNTGELFF
abundance: .; v_gene: TRBV30; d_gene: .; j_gene: TRBJ1-1; CDR3nt: TGTGCCTGTTATCATGGGAAAACAATCGACCGATACACTGAAGCTTTCTTT; CDR3aa: CACYHGKTIDRYTEAFF
abundance: .; v_gene: TRBV13; d_gene: .; j_gene: TRBJ2-2; CDR3nt: TGTGCCAGCGAGGAAGTCCAGGGAGGCGGGGAGCTGTTTTTT; CDR3aa: CASEEVQGGGELFF
abundance: .; v_gene: TRBV9; d_gene: .; j_gene: TRBJ2-3; CDR3nt: TGTGCCAGCAGCATATATAGCGGTTCTACAGATACGCAGTATTTT; CDR3aa: CASSIYSGSTDTQYF
abundance: .; v_gene: TRBV2; d_gene: .; j_gene: TRBJ1-2; CDR3nt: TGTGCCAGCAGTGAGGTTACAGTCCGCTATGGCTACACCTTC; CDR3aa: CASSEVTVRYGYTF
abundance: few; v_gene: TRBV29-1; d_gene: .; j_gene: TRBJ2-1; CDR3nt: TGCAGCGTTGACCCAAAGTTCTTC; CDR3aa: CSVDPKFF
abundance: .; v_gene: TRBV30; d_gene: .; j_gene: TRBJ2-7; CDR3nt: TGTGCCTGGAGTGGGGCCTACGAGCAGTACTTC; CDR3aa: CAWSGAYEQYF
abundance: .; v_gene: TRBV9; d_gene: .; j_gene: TRBJ2-7; CDR3nt: TGTGCCAGCAGCGTAGTCCCGGGATACGAGCAGTACTTC; CDR3aa: CASSVVPGYEQYF
abundance: .; v_gene: TRBV30; d_gene: .; j_gene: TRBJ2-1; CDR3nt: TGTGCCTGGAGTGTCTCCGGGCGATACAATGAGCAGTTCTTC; CDR3aa: CAWSVSGRYNEQFF
abundance: once; v_gene: TRBV25-1; d_gene: TRBD2; j_gene: TRBJ2-3; CDR3nt: TGTGCCAGCAGTGAATCCCCCAGCGGGGGGCAGTATTTT; CDR3aa: CASSESPSGGQYF
abundance: once; v_gene: TRBV4-2; d_gene: .; j_gene: TRBJ2-5; CDR3nt: TGTGCCAGCAGCCAAGGTTTTACGGAAGAGACCCAGTACTTC; CDR3aa: CASSQGFTEETQYF
abundance: .; v_gene: TRBV5-4; d_gene: TRBD2; j_gene: TRBJ2-1; CDR3nt: TGTGCCAGCACCGCCCGGGGGGGGTACAATGAGCAGTTCTTC; CDR3aa: CASTARGGYNEQFF
abundance: few; v_gene: TRBV7-9; d_gene: .; j_gene: TRBJ2-2; CDR3nt: TGTGCCAGCAGCTCTAAAAGGGACACCGGGGAGCTGTTTTTT; CDR3aa: CASSSKRDTGELFF
abundance: .; v_gene: TRBV2; d_gene: TRBD1; j_gene: TRBJ1-2; CDR3nt: TGTGCCAGCAGTGAAGGTCCATTGACAGGGGATCTAAATGGCTACACCTTC; CDR3aa: CASSEGPLTGDLNGYTF
abundance: .; v_gene: TRBV30; d_gene: .; j_gene: TRBJ2-3; CDR3nt: TGTGCCTGGACCACCGGGACTTGGAGAGATACGCAGTATTTT; CDR3aa: CAWTTGTWRDTQYF
abundance: .; v_gene: TRBV29-1; d_gene: .; j_gene: TRBJ2-2; CDR3nt: TGCAGCGTTGTGGGGCAGTCGAACACCGGGGAGCTGTTTTTT; CDR3aa: CSVVGQSNTGELFF
abundance: .; v_gene: TRBV6-5; d_gene: .; j_gene: TRBJ1-2; CDR3nt: TGTGCCAGCAGTTACTCGAAGGGCTCTGGCTACACCTTC; CDR3aa: CASSYSKGSGYTF
abundance: .; v_gene: TRBV29-1; d_gene: TRBD2; j_gene: TRBJ2-7; CDR3nt: TGCAGCGTCCGGGGGGGCAATACTCCCCCTGAGCAGTACTTC; CDR3aa: CSVRGGNTPPEQYF
abundance: .; v_gene: TRBV27; d_gene: .; j_gene: TRBJ2-3; CDR3nt: TGTGCCAGCCTACCCGAGGTGGGGGCGTCCACAGATACGCAGTATTTT; CDR3aa: CASLPEVGASTDTQYF
abundance: .; v_gene: TRBV27; d_gene: .; j_gene: TRBJ1-5; CDR3nt: TGTGCCAGCAGTGAGCTCGGGACGGTTTATCAGCCCCAGCATTTT; CDR3aa: CASSELGTVYQPQHF
abundance: .; v_gene: TRBV4-3; d_gene: .; j_gene: TRBJ1-2; CDR3nt: TGCGCCAGCAGCCAAGATCTGACAGGCTATGGCTACACCTTC; CDR3aa: CASSQDLTGYGYTF
abundance: few; v_gene: TRBV4-1; d_gene: .; j_gene: TRBJ1-4; CDR3nt: TGCGCCAGCAGCCAAGATGGGCAGGCAACTAATGAAAAACTGTTTTTT; CDR3aa: CASSQDGQATNEKLFF
abundance: few; v_gene: TRBV2; d_gene: .; j_gene: TRBJ2-7; CDR3nt: TGTGCCAGCATCAAATGGGGTCGCTACGAGCAGTACTTC; CDR3aa: CASIKWGRYEQYF
abundance: .; v_gene: TRBV9; d_gene: TRBD1; j_gene: TRBJ2-2; CDR3nt: TGTGCCAGCAGCGCCGGACAGGGGCTGGCCGGGGAGCTGTTTTTT; CDR3aa: CASSAGQGLAGELFF
abundance: .; v_gene: TRBV4-3; d_gene: TRBD1; j_gene: TRBJ2-7; CDR3nt: TGCGCCAGCAGCCAAGATAGGGACAGCGCCTACGAGCAGTACTTC; CDR3aa: CASSQDRDSAYEQYF
abundance: .; v_gene: TRBV29-1; d_gene: .; j_gene: TRBJ1-2; CDR3nt: TGCAGCGTTGACTCATTCTCCGACGGGACTAACTATGGCTACACCTTC; CDR3aa: CSVDSFSDGTNYGYTF
abundance: .; v_gene: TRBV29-1; d_gene: TRBD1; j_gene: TRBJ2-7; CDR3nt: TGCAGCGCCGAAGGACAGGGGGCCTCCTACGAGCAGTACTTC; CDR3aa: CSAEGQGASYEQYF
abundance: .; v_gene: TRBV29-1; d_gene: .; j_gene: TRBJ2-3; CDR3nt: TGCAGCGTTCTTGAGGATACGCAGTATTTT; CDR3aa: CSVLEDTQYF
abundance: few; v_gene: TRBV4-3; d_gene: .; j_gene: TRBJ2-7; CDR3nt: TGCGCCAGCAGCCAAGAGGCCCCAGGGCCCTACGAGCAGTACTTC; CDR3aa: CASSQEAPGPYEQYF
abundance: .; v_gene: TRBV5-1; d_gene: TRBD1; j_gene: TRBJ1-2; CDR3nt: TGCGCCAGCAGGTCGGGACAGCAACTCTATGGCTACACCTTC; CDR3aa: CASRSGQQLYGYTF
abundance: .; v_gene: TRBV6-1; d_gene: .; j_gene: TRBJ2-5; CDR3nt: TGTGCCAGCAGTGAGGTTCGGCGGGATCCCCAGTACTTC; CDR3aa: CASSEVRRDPQYF
abundance: .; v_gene: TRBV9; d_gene: .; j_gene: TRBJ2-1; CDR3nt: TGTGCCAGCAGCGTAGATAACACCCCTGATGAGCAGTTCTTC; CDR3aa: CASSVDNTPDEQFF
abundance: .; v_gene: TRBV4-3; d_gene: TRBD1; j_gene: TRBJ1-3; CDR3nt: TGCGCCAGCAGCCCTGGGACAGCTGGAAACACCATATATTTT; CDR3aa: CASSPGTAGNTIYF
abundance: .; v_gene: TRBV7-8; d_gene: .; j_gene: TRBJ1-5; CDR3nt: TGTGCCAGCAGCTCCCCGTCAGGCAATCAGCCCCAGCATTTT; CDR3aa: CASSSPSGNQPQHF
abundance: .; v_gene: TRBV6-5; d_gene: .; j_gene: TRBJ1-1; CDR3nt: TGTGCCAACAGTTTCTCGATAGGGAATACTGAAGCTTTCTTT; CDR3aa: CANSFSIGNTEAFF
abundance: .; v_gene: TRBV12-5; d_gene: .; j_gene: TRBJ2-2; CDR3nt: TGTGCCGCCGGGGAGCCGAACACCGGGGAGCTGTTTTTT; CDR3aa: CAAGEPNTGELFF
abundance: .; v_gene: TRBV5-1; d_gene: TRBD1; j_gene: TRBJ1-2; CDR3nt: TGCGCCAGCAGCGGCTATGGGACAGAGGGCTACACCTTC; CDR3aa: CASSGYGTEGYTF
abundance: few; v_gene: TRBV5-1; d_gene: .; j_gene: TRBJ2-2; CDR3nt: TGCGCCAGCAGCTTTCTCTCAGGGGGGCTAAACACCGGGGAGCTGTTTTTT; CDR3aa: CASSFLSGGLNTGELFF
abundance: .; v_gene: TRBV4-3; d_gene: TRBD1; j_gene: TRBJ1-5; CDR3nt: TGCGCCAGCAGCCAATCGACAGGGGGGCAGCCCCAGCATTTT; CDR3aa: CASSQSTGGQPQHF
abundance: many; v_gene: TRBV4-3; d_gene: .; j_gene: TRBJ1-2; CDR3nt: TGCGCCAGCAGCCAAGATCTGGCAGAAGGAGGAACGAACTATGGCTACACCTTC; CDR3aa: CASSQDLAEGGTNYGYTF
abundance: .; v_gene: TRBV5-1; d_gene: .; j_gene: TRBJ1-4; CDR3nt: TGCGCCAGCAGCCTGGGGGCACTGAATAATGAAAAACTGTTTTTT; CDR3aa: CASSLGALNNEKLFF
abundance: .; v_gene: TRBV4-1; d_gene: .; j_gene: TRBJ1-1; CDR3nt: TGCGCCAGCAGCCAAGATAGACAGCGACACACTGAAGCTTTCTTT; CDR3aa: CASSQDRQRHTEAFF
abundance: .; v_gene: TRBV12-5; d_gene: .; j_gene: TRBJ1-6; CDR3nt: TGTGCTAGTGGTTTGGGCCGGGCCCTCCACTTT; CDR3aa: CASGLGRALHF
abundance: .; v_gene: TRBV30; d_gene: .; j_gene: TRBJ2-1; CDR3nt: TGTGCCTGGGCCCCGGGACGGATTTACAATGAGCAGTTCTTC; CDR3aa: CAWAPGRIYNEQFF
abundance: .; v_gene: TRBV6-5; d_gene: .; j_gene: TRBJ1-1; CDR3nt: TGTGCCAGCAGTTACACGACAGCAAACACTGAAGCTTTCTTT; CDR3aa: CASSYTTANTEAFF
abundance: .; v_gene: TRBV13; d_gene: .; j_gene: TRBJ2-4; CDR3nt: TGTGCCAGCAGCTTAAGTTGGGGCAGGGGAGCCAAAAACATTCAGTACTTC; CDR3aa: CASSLSWGRGAKNIQYF
abundance: few; v_gene: TRBV30; d_gene: .; j_gene: TRBJ2-2; CDR3nt: TGTGCCTGGAGTGAGGGGGTTACCGGGGAGCTGTTTTTT; CDR3aa: CAWSEGVTGELFF
abundance: .; v_gene: TRBV7-9; d_gene: TRBD2; j_gene: TRBJ2-4; CDR3nt: TGTGCCAGCACCGAACTAGCGGGGGAAGTCACGAACATTCAGTACTTC; CDR3aa: CASTELAGEVTNIQYF
abundance: .; v_gene: TRBV9; d_gene: TRBD1; j_gene: TRBJ1-1; CDR3nt: TGTGCCAGCAGCGTAGGCGGACAGGGGAACACTGAAGCTTTCTTT; CDR3aa: CASSVGGQGNTEAFF
abundance: few; v_gene: TRBV2; d_gene: .; j_gene: TRBJ2-6; CDR3nt: TGTGCCAGCAACAAGGGCAAGGGCTCTGGGGCCAACGTCCTGACTTTC; CDR3aa: CASNKGKGSGANVLTF
abundance: few; v_gene: TRBV6-1; d_gene: .; j_gene: TRBJ2-7; CDR3nt: TGTGCCAGCAGTGACGTAGTGGGATACGAGCAGTACTTC; CDR3aa: CASSDVVGYEQYF
abundance: .; v_gene: TRBV7-9; d_gene: .; j_gene: TRBJ2-5; CDR3nt: TGTGCCAGCAGCTCCACCCCGGAAGAGACCCAGTACTTC; CDR3aa: CASSSTPEETQYF